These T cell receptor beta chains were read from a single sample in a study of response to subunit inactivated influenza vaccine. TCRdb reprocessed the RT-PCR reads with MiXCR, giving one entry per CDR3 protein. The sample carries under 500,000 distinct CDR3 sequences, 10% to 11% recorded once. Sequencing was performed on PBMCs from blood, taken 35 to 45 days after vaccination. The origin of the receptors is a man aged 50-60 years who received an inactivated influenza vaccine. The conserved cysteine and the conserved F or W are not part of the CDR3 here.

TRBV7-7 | ASSIRQGGTGELF
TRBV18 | ASSPTPGHTSSYEQY
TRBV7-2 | ASSLIGGMSNQPQH
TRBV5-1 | ASSPDYPDRGEYNEQF
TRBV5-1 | ASSNGLEEGYT
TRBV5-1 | ASSDPSWPRANEQF
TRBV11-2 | ASSLVGPWSHANEKLF
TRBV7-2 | ASSVNSGDGGYT
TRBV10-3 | AISEDRVGTGELF
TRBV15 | ATSRINQPQH
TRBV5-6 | ASSQSRITQY
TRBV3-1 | ASSLSPQGNTEAF
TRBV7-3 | ASSSRGGTSGSPETQY
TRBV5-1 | ASSAWTANTEAF
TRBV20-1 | SARTGWEETQY
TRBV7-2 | ASSSQTGRGDTQY
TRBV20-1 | SAGLRQGISYEQY
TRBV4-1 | ASSQKTGSSYEQY
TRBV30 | AWSPRGGRQPQH
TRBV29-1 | SAEGRVTDTQY
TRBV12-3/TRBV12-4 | ASSPRTSGVAGELF
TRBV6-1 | ASSESDLPLNYGYT
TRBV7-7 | ASSLALGWQETQY
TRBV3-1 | ASSQVTGKVPGANVLT
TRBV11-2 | ASTNPSSGWAGELF
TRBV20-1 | SARDRGAYEQY
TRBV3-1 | ASSQDSRRGVFQETQY
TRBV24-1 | ATSDPASGGYSYNEQF
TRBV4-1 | ASSQASPDTQY
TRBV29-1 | SVEDGVAGVNEQF
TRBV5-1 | ASSLAFADLRETQY
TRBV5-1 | ASSLAPGADTGELF
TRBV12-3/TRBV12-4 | ASSFNRRSYEQY
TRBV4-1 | ASNLKWGQANTEAF
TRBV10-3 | AISVIGGYEAF
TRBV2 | ASSTSRSMNTEAF
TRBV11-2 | ASSKQPSGRGETQY
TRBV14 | ASSQFRASRQETQY
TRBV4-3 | ASSQESPGPLAKNIQY
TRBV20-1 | SANPGVGAF